These 30 T cell receptor beta chains share one sample of origin, sequenced in a study of T cells in Graves' hyperthyroidism and ophthalmopathy. TCR beta CDR3 sequences were amplified from RNA transcripts. HTBI primers were employed in a first-round RT-PCR of the TCR CDR3. A single record per CDR3 protein comes from TCRdb applying MiXCR to the multiplex PCR reads. The table records some 500,000 distinct CDR3 sequences, around 15% of them present only once. The sample was blood. These receptors came from a woman in her late teens or twenties with Graves' hyperthyroidism.

The sample holds many counts of this clonotype. This sequence joins TRBV18 and TRBJ2-2; 10 bases are a match to TRBD2. The junction had 10 bases not matched to a gene; V was cut back by 3 bases and J by 3 bases. CDR3 length: 18 residues. Germline CDR1 KGHSH, CDR2 LQKENI. The CDR3 sequence: CASSPFAGTSEYTGELFF. In nucleotides, the CDR3 is TGTGCCAGCTCACCCTTCGCGGGGACTAGCGAATACACCGGGGAGCTGTTTTTT.

The chain has TRBV19 and TRBJ1-5, with D maybe TRBD1 (5 bases). From germline, CDR1 is LNHDA and CDR2 SQIVND (reference sequence). CDR3 length: 15 amino acids. V lost 6 bases and J 2 bases, leaving 14 bases between the germline ends. The DNA for the CDR3 is TGTGCCAGTAGGGTTTGGGGGGAGGGCAATCAGCCCCAGCATTTT. Translated: CASRVWGEGNQPQHF.

This clonotype showed up just a few times. The V and J genes are TRBV10-3 and TRBJ2-7; a possible D gene is TRBD1 (7 bases). Germline V gives CDR1 ENHRY, CDR2 SYGVKD. V was clipped by 6 bases and J by 2 bases, with 14 bases between them. The CDR3 has 14 residues. This chain's CDR3 is CAISAGQKTYEQYV. The DNA for the CDR3 is TGTGCCATCAGCGCGGGACAGAAGACCTACGAGCAGTACGTC.

This clonotype was picked up many times. The chain has TRBV20-1 and TRBJ2-1; possibly TRBD2 for D (5 bases). CDR1 DFQATT and CDR2 SNEGSKA come from the germline V gene (reference sequence). The CDR3 has 11 residues. Trimming took 3 bases from V and 14 from J, leaving 14 bases between them. CDR3 region: CSASKGPGEFF. DNA for the CDR3: TGCAGTGCTAGTAAGGGCCCCGGGGAGTTCTTC.

At least ten counts were recorded for this clonotype. This CDR3 reads CASSTTGDSYEKLFF. The DNA for the CDR3 is TGTGCCAGTAGTACCACAGGGGATTCGTATGAAAAACTGTTTTTT. J is TRBJ1-4 and V is TRBV19; 7 bases fit TRBD1. Looked up from germline, CDR1 is LNHDA and CDR2 is SQIVND (reference sequence). Germline trimming cut 4 bases from V and 6 bases from J; bases unmatched to any gene: 8. This CDR3 has 15 residues.

This clonotype came up many times. The genes are TRBV12-3 or TRBV12-4 and TRBJ1-1; D is undetermined. The CDR3 spans 10 residues. Trimming took 3 bases from V and 11 from J, leaving 7 bases between them. The CDR3 DNA sequence: TGTGCCAGCAGTTTCCAGGTGGCTTTCTTT. This gives the protein CASSFQVAFF.

This clonotype was recorded a few times. The V gene is TRBV7-8, the J gene TRBJ2-1, with 10 bases that match TRBD1. The V gene end was trimmed by 5 bases and the J gene end by 8 bases; junction bases not matched to a gene: 15. CDR3 length: 17 amino acids. The germline gives CDR1 SGHVS, CDR2 FQNEAQ. CDR3 coding DNA: TGTGCCAGCAGCCCCAAGGTACCGGGACAGGGGTTGGATGAGCAGTTCTTC. This translates into CASSPKVPGQGLDEQFF.

V gene TRBV11-3 combines with J gene TRBJ2-3; TRBD1 matches at 8 bases. Germline CDR1 SGHNT, CDR2 YENEEA. Trimming cost V 5 bases and J 2 bases; bases outside gene matches: 12. This CDR3 has 17 amino acids. The CDR3 bases are TGTGCCAGCAGCCACAATGTGTTGGGACAGGACACAGATACGCAGTATTTT. Its translation is CASSHNVLGQDTDTQYF.

At least ten counts were recorded for this clonotype. The CDR3 coding sequence is TGTGCCAGCAGTGAAGTTGGTGGATCTGGAAACACCATATATTTT. Its translation is CASSEVGGSGNTIYF. The rearrangement uses TRBV6-1 and TRBJ1-3; D gene ambiguous. In germline, CDR1 is MNHNS, CDR2 SASEGT. The length of the CDR3 is 15 residues. With 1 base removed from V and 1 base from J, the gap between germline ends came to 8 bases.

Many counts were recorded for this clonotype. The chain employs TRBV27 and TRBJ1-5, with D tentatively TRBD1 (6 bases). Germline V CDR1 and CDR2: MNHEY, SMNVEV (reference sequence). V gave up 3 bases and J gave up 2 bases, with 11 bases separating them. The CDR3 has 15 amino acids. The CDR3 reads CASSFSSGGNQPQHF. DNA for the CDR3: TGTGCCAGCAGTTTTTCCTCAGGGGGCAATCAGCCCCAGCATTTT.

This clonotype appeared many times. This sequence joins TRBV19 and TRBJ1-1; maybe TRBD1 (5 bases). Trimming stripped 7 bases from V and 1 base from J, with 10 bases between. The CDR3 contains 13 residues. CDR1 and CDR2 (germline): LNHDA, SQIVND (reference sequence). CDR3 protein: CASIGTENTEAFF. The CDR3 nucleotides are TGTGCCAGTATTGGGACGGAGAACACTGAAGCTTTCTTT.

This clonotype was counted many times. The rearrangement uses TRBV2 and TRBJ2-7, with 16 bases that match TRBD2. Germline V lookup: CDR1 SNHLY, CDR2 FYNNEI. With V trimmed by 5 bases and J by 7 bases, 8 bases remained unmatched. This CDR3 has 16 residues. CDR3 DNA sequence: TGTGCCAGCAGTCCCCTGCGGGGACTAGCGGGAGGGGAGCAGTACTTC. Its protein is CASSPLRGLAGGEQYF.

The V call is TRBV12-3 or TRBV12-4, the J call TRBJ2-7; 9 nucleotides match TRBD2. This CDR3 has 14 amino acids. V lost 4 bases and J lost 0; bases outside the gene matches: 1. CDR3 sequence (DNA): TGTGCCAGCAGTTCGGGACTAGCCTCCTACGAGCAGTACGTC. Translating it yields CASSSGLASYEQYV.

This rearrangement joins TRBV5-1 to TRBJ1-5, with D possibly matching TRBD1 (5 bases). V was trimmed by 2 bases and J by 0 bases, leaving 9 bases between them. CDR1 is SGHRS and CDR2 is YFSETQ in the germline V gene. The CDR3 sequence is 15 residues long. The DNA for the CDR3 is TGCGCCAGCAGCTTTTCAGGGAATAGCAATCAGCCCCAGCATTTT. As protein: CASSFSGNSNQPQHF.

This clonotype was detected ten times or more. V is TRBV24-1 and J is TRBJ2-7, with TRBD2 identical over 11 bases. After removal of 5 bases from V and 6 bases from J, the junction contained 2 bases not matched to a gene. This CDR3 has 13 residues. Germline V gene sequence: CDR1 KGHDR, CDR2 SFDVKD. The CDR3 region has the DNA TGTGCCACCAGTGGGCTAGCGGGAGGCGAGCAGTACTTC. Encoded protein: CATSGLAGGEQYF.

At least ten counts were recorded for this clonotype. The chain combines TRBV7-9 with TRBJ2-7; TRBD2 aligns across 8 bases. With 3 bases clipped from V and 2 bases from J, the junction kept 15 bases outside the gene matches. CDR1 is SEHNR, CDR2 FQNEAQ, per germline (reference sequence). This CDR3 is 18 amino acids long. In nucleotides, the CDR3 is TGTGCCAGCAGCTTTAGAGATCCCGGGACTAGGATTACCTACGAGCAGTACGTC. Residues: CASSFRDPGTRITYEQYV.

This clonotype was detected only a few times. The chain recombines TRBV6-1 with TRBJ1-1; tentative D call: TRBD1 (6 bases). CDR1 is MNHNS, CDR2 SASEGT, per germline. V gave up 0 bases and J gave up 1 base, with 21 bases separating them. The CDR3 sequence is 19 residues long. The CDR3 region is CASSEARGGLREGNTEAFF. CDR3 DNA sequence: TGTGCCAGCAGTGAAGCGAGGGGGGGACTCCGGGAAGGGAACACTGAAGCTTTCTTT.

This clonotype was observed a handful of times. Being one base from a much bigger clone, this may be a read error. The chain links TRBV2 to TRBJ1-2, with 8 positions matching TRBD1. The V gene end was trimmed by 11 bases and the J gene end by 2 bases; junction bases not matched to a gene: 10. Germline lookup yields CDR1 SNHLY and CDR2 FYNNEI. This CDR3 is built from 14 residues. The CDR3 loop reads CAGTRDRTNYGYTF. The CDR3 region has the DNA TGTGCCGGCACCAGGGACAGGACCAACTATGGCTACACCTTC. The complete variable domain, with remaining parts taken from reference TRBV2 and TRBJ1-2, reads EPEVTQTPSHQVTQMGQEVILRCVPISNHLYFYWYRQILGQKVEFLVSFYNNEISEKSEIFDDQFSVERPDGSNFTLKIRSTKLEDSAMYFCAGTRDRTNYGYTFGSGTRLTVV.

V is TRBV5-5 and J is TRBJ2-5, with no clear D. V was cut by 3 bases and J by 3 bases, with 12 bases left in between. The CDR3 length is 14 residues. Germline V gives CDR1 SGHKS, CDR2 YYEKEE (reference sequence). CDR3 in DNA: TGTGCCAGCAGCTCCGTGACACCTAAAGAGACCCAGTACTTC. As protein: CASSSVTPKETQYF.

The chain couples TRBV20-1 to TRBJ2-1, with 9 bases lining up with TRBD2. The CDR3 consists of 17 residues. V shed 0 bases and J 4 bases; nucleotides not matched to a gene: 10. CDR1 and CDR2 (germline): DFQATT, SNEGSKA (reference sequence). The CDR3 nucleotides are TGCAGTGCTAGAGATGGGCGACTAGCGGAGTTATACAATGAGCAGTTCTTC. Translating it yields CSARDGRLAELYNEQFF.

This clonotype was detected only a few times. This could be a read error, since a much larger clone is one nucleotide away. V gene TRBV12-3 or TRBV12-4 combines with J gene TRBJ1-2; D is ambiguous. This CDR3 contains 10 residues. Trimming left V 2 bases short and J 6 bases short, with 1 base between. The CDR3 region is CASSLNGYTF. CDR3 bases: TGTGCCAGCAGTTTAAATGGCTACACCTTC.

This clonotype was seen ten or more times. The chain has TRBV2 and TRBJ2-7; 7 positions agree with TRBD2. CDR3 size: 13 residues. Looked up from germline, CDR1 is SNHLY and CDR2 is FYNNEI. J lost 2 bases, V lost 10 bases, and 8 bases had no gene match. CDR3 loop: CAIRAGPAYEQYF. In nucleotides, the CDR3 is TGTGCCATCAGAGCGGGGCCGGCCTACGAGCAGTACTTC.

A remark on this clonotype: A much larger clonotype is one base distant, so this may be a read error. The DNA of the CDR3 is TGTGCCACCGGTGACCACCGGGTGGCGGGACACAAAAACACCGGGGAGCTGTTTTTT. It translates to CATGDHRVAGHKNTGELFF. This chain links TRBV24-1 with TRBJ2-2; D possibly uses TRBD1 or TRBD2 (6 bases each). Germline values: CDR1 KGHDR, CDR2 SFDVKD. The CDR3 length is 19 residues.

The rearrangement uses TRBV6-2 or TRBV6-3 and TRBJ2-7; D gene uncertain. Germline V gives CDR1 MNHEY, CDR2 SVGEGT. This CDR3 has 13 residues. V was trimmed by 6 bases and J by 2 bases, leaving 11 bases between them. The CDR3: CASSPPTTYEQYF. DNA for the CDR3: TGTGCCAGCAGCCCCCCGACCACCTACGAGCAGTACTTC.

As for this clonotype: Relative to the germline gene, one junction end is altered; a read error may explain this. The J gene is TRBJ1-5, the V gene TRBV12-5, with 9 bases fitting TRBD1. Germline CDR1 reads LGHNT; CDR2 reads FRNRAP. The CDR3 consists of 15 residues. CDR3 sequence (DNA): TGTGCTAGTGGTTTGGTTCGACAGGGGGATCAGCCCCATCATTTT. Residues: CASGLVRQGDQPHHF.

To note about this clonotype: Just one base apart from a much larger clone, this may be a read error. The V call is TRBV18, the J call TRBJ2-2, with D possibly TRBD2 on 5 matching bases. This CDR3 has 16 residues. The V gene lost 3 bases and the J gene lost 4 bases, with 15 bases spanning the gap. Germline V gene lookup returns CDR1 KGHSH and CDR2 LQKENI. CDR3 nucleotide sequence: TGTGCCAGCTCACCCGCTAGAGAGGGAGTCACCGGGGAGCTGTTTTTT. Residues: CASSPAREGVTGELFF. The full variable domain, rest sourced from reference TRBV18 and TRBJ2-2, is NAGVMQNPRHLVRRRGQEARLRCSPMKGHSHVYWYRQLPEEGLKFMVYLQKENIIDESGMPKERFSAEFPKEGPSILRIQQVVRGDSAAYFCASSPAREGVTGELFFGEGSRLTVL.

A word on this clonotype: A read error is possible here, since a much larger clone lies one base away. CDR3 sequence (DNA): TGTACCAGCAGTCCTGGGCTAGCGGTCATGAGGGGCACAGATACGCAGTATTTT. Translated, it gives CTSSPGLAVMRGTDTQYF. This sequence joins TRBV12-3 or TRBV12-4 and TRBJ2-3, with TRBD2 matching over 7 bases. This CDR3 is built from 18 residues.

This clonotype was counted many times. CDR3 amino acids: CASSLSPQHF. CDR3 bases: TGTGCCAGCAGCTTGTCTCCCCAGCATTTT. The J gene is TRBJ1-5, the V gene TRBV7-2; no firm D call. This CDR3 is built from 10 residues. Trimming took 3 bases from V and 10 from J, leaving 4 bases between them. Per germline, CDR1 SGHTA and CDR2 FQGNSA.

This clonotype appeared many times. The gene calls are TRBV2 and TRBJ1-2; D call uncertain. V gave up 7 bases and J gave up 1 base, with 7 bases separating them. Germline V gene sequence: CDR1 SNHLY, CDR2 FYNNEI. The CDR3 is made up of 12 amino acids. In DNA form, the CDR3 reads TGTGCCAGCACCTGGATTAACTATGGCTACACCTTC. It encodes CASTWINYGYTF.

Comment on this clonotype: This may arise from a read error, as a much more abundant clone is one base away. The final CDR3 position lacks the conserved phenylalanine or tryptophan, pointing to a likely read error. V usage is TRBV7-2 and J usage is TRBJ2-2; no clear D gene. There are 14 residues in the CDR3. The V gene's germline CDR1 is SGHTA and CDR2 FQGNSA. CDR3 sequence: CASSLPWNAGELFV. CDR3 DNA: TGTGCCAGCAGCTTACCGTGGAACGCCGGGGAGCTGTTTGTT.